The TCR beta chain described here comes from a study of T cells in women clearing cervical HPV infection. In the study overall: Cases were women with histologically confirmed HPV16-related CIN3 or worse, including a couple of invasive cancers. With HLA typing for only a few women, HLA confounding remains possible. General study points: Each sample's T-cell count was unknown, possibly confounding richness.

In regard to this clone: Its antigen is unidentified.

Assay used: immunoSEQ multiplex PCR; TCRdb lists only in-frame clones, some missing. Seen in this sample are 15,000 to 20,000 clones; the ten most common clones hold roughly a tenth. The sample was blood buffy coat. The receptor was isolated from a woman aged 18-70 years with a cervical HPV16 infection that either progressed to CIN3+ or cleared (not recorded which).

The DNA read from the CDR3 is TGCAGTGCTAGAGATGTTGTCTCGGACAGAAAA. Protein: CSARDVVSDRK. The CDR3, in full, reads CSARDVVSDRKAFF. The chain carries TRBV20-1 and TRBJ1-1, with D perhaps TRBD1 (6 bases). The CDR3 is cut off 3 residues early in the read; its end comes from the germline J gene. Germline V gene sequence: CDR1 DFQATT, CDR2 SNEGSKA (reference sequence). The CDR3 runs 14 residues.